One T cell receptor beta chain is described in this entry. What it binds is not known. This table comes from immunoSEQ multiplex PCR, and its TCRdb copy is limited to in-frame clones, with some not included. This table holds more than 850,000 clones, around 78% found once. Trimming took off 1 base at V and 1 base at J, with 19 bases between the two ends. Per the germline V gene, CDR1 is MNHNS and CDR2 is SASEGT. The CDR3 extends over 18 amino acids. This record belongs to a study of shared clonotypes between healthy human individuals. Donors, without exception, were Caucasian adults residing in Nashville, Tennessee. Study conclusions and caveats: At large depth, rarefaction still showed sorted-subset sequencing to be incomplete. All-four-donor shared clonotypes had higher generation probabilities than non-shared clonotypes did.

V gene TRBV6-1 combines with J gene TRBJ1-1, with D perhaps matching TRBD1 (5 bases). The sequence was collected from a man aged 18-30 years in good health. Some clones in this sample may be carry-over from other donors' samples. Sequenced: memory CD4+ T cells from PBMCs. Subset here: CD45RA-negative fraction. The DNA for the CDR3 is TGTGCCAGCAGTGAAGGGAGGGCGGCAGGGAGGAAGAACACTGAAGCTTTCTTT. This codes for CASSEGRAAGRKNTEAFF.